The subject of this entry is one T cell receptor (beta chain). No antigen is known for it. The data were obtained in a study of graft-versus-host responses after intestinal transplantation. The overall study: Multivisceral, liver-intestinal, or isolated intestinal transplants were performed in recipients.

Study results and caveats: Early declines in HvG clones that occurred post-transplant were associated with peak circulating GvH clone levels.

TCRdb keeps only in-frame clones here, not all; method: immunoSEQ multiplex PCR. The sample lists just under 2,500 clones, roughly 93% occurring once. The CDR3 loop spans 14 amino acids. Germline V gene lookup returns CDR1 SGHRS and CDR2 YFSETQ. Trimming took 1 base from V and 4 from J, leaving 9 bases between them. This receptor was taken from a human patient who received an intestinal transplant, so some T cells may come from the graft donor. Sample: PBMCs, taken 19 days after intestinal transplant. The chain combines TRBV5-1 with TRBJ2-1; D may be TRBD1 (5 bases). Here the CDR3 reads CASSLSGQYNEQFF. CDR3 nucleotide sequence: TGCGCCAGCAGCTTGTCAGGACAATACAATGAGCAGTTCTTC.